A selection of T cell receptor beta chains follows, all from one sample in a study of blood T cell repertoires in COVID-19. Only in-frame clones appear in the TCRdb table, and some are missing; sequencing was by immunoSEQ multiplex PCR. The table has more than 250,000 clones, approximately 90% seen once. The sequencing sample was made of PBMCs or T cells enriched from blood (not recorded which). The receptors originated from a woman between 35 and 50 years old who had recovered from COVID-19. CDR3s include the opening cysteine and the closing phenylalanine or tryptophan. The D gene is left open where the match is weak. Clone size is shown for a subset of rows, as once, few, many or a class of expanded clone.

j_call d_call clone_size v_call cdr3_nt cdr3_aa
TRBJ1-2 . . TRBV6-1 TGTGCCAGCAGTGAAGACAGGGACCGTGGCTACACCTTC CASSEDRDRGYTF
TRBJ2-7 TRBD2 . TRBV5-1 TGCGCCAGCAGCCCAGGACTAGCGGGAGCGGAGGAGCAGTACTTC CASSPGLAGAEEQYF
TRBJ1-3 . . TRBV6-1 TGTGCCAGCAGTGAATTTGGGGGCCGCTCTGGAAACACCATATATTTT CASSEFGGRSGNTIYF
TRBJ2-3 . . TRBV15 TGTGCCACCAGCATTCCTAGCACAGATACGCAGTATTTT CATSIPSTDTQYF
TRBJ2-4 TRBD2 . TRBV10-3 TGTGCCTCCAGCGGACTAGCGGGAATTGACATTCAGTACTTC CASSGLAGIDIQYF
TRBJ1-5 . . TRBV12-3/TRBV12-4 TGTGCCAGCAGTTTACGGGGGAACCAGCCCCAGCATTTT CASSLRGNQPQHF
TRBJ1-5 . . TRBV2 TGTGCCAGCAACAGGGATAACCAGCCCCAGCATTTT CASNRDNQPQHF
TRBJ1-5 TRBD1 . TRBV5-8 TGTGCCAGCAGCTTGGAGGGACAGGTCGGTGAGCCCCAGCATTTT CASSLEGQVGEPQHF
TRBJ1-5 . once TRBV5-3 TGTGCCAGAAGCGGAACAGGGAACCAGCCCCAGCATTTT CARSGTGNQPQHF
TRBJ2-5 TRBD1 . TRBV19 TGTGCCAGTAGTCCCCGGGGGACCGGACAGGGTTCTGAGACCCAGTACTTC CASSPRGTGQGSETQYF
TRBJ2-1 . . TRBV6-6 TGTGCCAGCAGTGGGGGCCTAGTTTCCTACAATGAGCAGTTCTTC CASSGGLVSYNEQFF
TRBJ1-2 TRBD1 once TRBV7-2 TGTGCCAGCAGCCAAGACAGGGGACGTGGCTACACCTTC CASSQDRGRGYTF
TRBJ1-3 . . TRBV6-2/TRBV6-3 TGTGCCAGCAGTTCCGATCTAAGGACAAACCAACCCTCTGGAAACACCATATATTTT CASSSDLRTNQPSGNTIYF
TRBJ2-1 . . TRBV9 TGTGCCAGCAGCTCACCCTTGCGGGCGGTCGGCAATGAGCAGTTCTTC CASSSPLRAVGNEQFF
TRBJ1-2 TRBD1 . TRBV2 TGTGCCAGCAGTGAAGCCGAGGGGGCATATGGCTACACCTTC CASSEAEGAYGYTF
TRBJ2-5 . . TRBV11-2 TGTGCCAGCAGCTTGCGCCCCCCCTTACAAGAGACCCAGTACTTC CASSLRPPLQETQYF
TRBJ2-3 TRBD2 . TRBV30 TGTGCCTGGAGTGTACTTAGCGGGAGCACAGATACGCAGTATTTT CAWSVLSGSTDTQYF
TRBJ1-4 . . TRBV6-5 TGTGCCAGCAGTTACTCGTCGAGAACTAATGAAAAACTGTTTTTT CASSYSSRTNEKLFF
TRBJ2-2 . . TRBV27 TGTGCCAGCAGATTACTGAACACCGGGGAGCTGTTTTTT CASRLLNTGELFF
TRBJ1-2 TRBD1 . TRBV6-5 TGTGCCAGCAGCCCCAGACAGGGGGCGGGCTATGGCTACACCTTC CASSPRQGAGYGYTF
TRBJ2-7 TRBD1 . TRBV11-1 TGTGCCAGCAGCTGGGACAGGGTGAACGAGCAGTACTTC CASSWDRVNEQYF
TRBJ1-3 . once TRBV9 TGTGCCAGCAGCGCAGACATTTTCTCTGGAAACACCATATATTTT CASSADIFSGNTIYF
TRBJ2-5 TRBD1 . TRBV13 TGTGCCAGCAGCTTAGGCCGGGACAGGTCCTTTCTAGGGGAGACCCAGTACTTC CASSLGRDRSFLGETQYF
TRBJ2-1 . . TRBV2 TGTGCCAGCAGTGAGACTAGGAGTAACAATGAGCAGTTCTTC CASSETRSNNEQFF
TRBJ1-2 . . TRBV7-2 TGTGCCAGCAGCTTAGCCGGGGGAGGGGTTAACTATGGCTACACCTTC CASSLAGGGVNYGYTF
TRBJ1-4 TRBD1 . TRBV3-1/TRBV3-2 TGTGCCAGCAGCCAAGACGGCCAGGGGGGTGAAAAACTGTTTTTT CASSQDGQGGEKLFF
TRBJ1-2 TRBD1 . TRBV24-1 TGTGCCACCAGCCCAGGGGGGCACTATGGCTACACCTTC CATSPGGHYGYTF
TRBJ2-1 . . TRBV5-6 TGTGCCAGCAGCTTGAGGACAGCCTCCTACAATGAGCAGTTCTTC CASSLRTASYNEQFF
TRBJ2-7 TRBD1 . TRBV5-1 TGCGCCAGCAGCGGCCCCGGGACAGGGGGTCGGGAGCAGTACTTC CASSGPGTGGREQYF
TRBJ2-2 TRBD1 . TRBV7-9 TGTGCCAGCAGCCCAGGGGGCTACAGCGGGGAGCTGTTTTTT CASSPGGYSGELFF
TRBJ2-7 TRBD2 . TRBV2 TGTGCCAGCAGTGGGACTAGCGGGGCTCTCTCCTACGAGCAGTACTTC CASSGTSGALSYEQYF
TRBJ2-7 TRBD1 . TRBV28 TGTGCCAGCAGTTCCCCCGGGACAGGGGGGAACGAGCAGTACTTC CASSSPGTGGNEQYF
TRBJ1-3 TRBD1 . TRBV7-2 TGTGCCAGCAGCCATGGCCCACCGGACAGGGGCTCTGGAAACACCATATATTTT CASSHGPPDRGSGNTIYF
TRBJ2-1 TRBD2 . TRBV7-2 TGTGCCAGCAGCCCTCTAGCGGGAGGGGGTGAGCAGTTCTTC CASSPLAGGGEQFF
TRBJ2-2 . many TRBV10-1 TGCGCCAGCAGTGATCCCGGAGGGAGCGCCGGGGAGCTGTTTTTT CASSDPGGSAGELFF
TRBJ1-1 TRBD1 . TRBV2 TGTGCCAGCAGGGGACAGATGAACACTGAAGCTTTCTTT CASRGQMNTEAFF
TRBJ2-3 . . TRBV10-1 TGCGCCAGCCTGCAGGGGTTGGCCTCAGATACGCAGTATTTT CASLQGLASDTQYF
TRBJ1-5 TRBD1 . TRBV19 TGTGCCAGTACCGATACCGGGACAGGGGACCCTTATAGCAATCAGCCCCAGCATTTT CASTDTGTGDPYSNQPQHF
TRBJ2-7 . . TRBV7-2 TGTGCCAGCAGCTTAGTAACCTGGCGGGTCCTCTACGAGCAGTACTTC CASSLVTWRVLYEQYF
TRBJ2-7 TRBD2 . TRBV7-8 TGTGCCAGCAGCTTCTCACTAGCGGGAGACTACGAGCAGTACTTC CASSFSLAGDYEQYF
TRBJ1-5 . . TRBV2 TGTGCCAGCAGTTTTACGCCGGGGGGGGTGGGCAATCAGCCCCAGCATTTT CASSFTPGGVGNQPQHF
TRBJ2-1 TRBD2 . TRBV5-4 TGTGCCAGCAGCTTGGGAGGGGACTATAACAATGAGCAGTTCTTC CASSLGGDYNNEQFF
TRBJ2-2 . . TRBV15 TGTGCCACCAGCAGGGCTAGTGGTTTAGGCGGGGAGCTGTTTTTT CATSRASGLGGELFF
TRBJ2-7 . once TRBV7-8 TGTGCCAGCAGCTTGGGCACTTACTACGAGCAGTACTTC CASSLGTYYEQYF
TRBJ2-3 TRBD1 . TRBV5-1 TGCGCCAGCAGCTTGCCGGGACAGGGGCCAGATACGCAGTATTTT CASSLPGQGPDTQYF
TRBJ2-7 . . TRBV7-2 TGTGCCAGCAGCTCCGGACGGGGCTACGAGCAGTACTTC CASSSGRGYEQYF